This T cell receptor beta chain was found in a study of blood T cell repertoires in COVID-19. Trimming cost V 8 bases and J 1 base, with 13 bases left between them. The CDR3 contains 14 residues. Germline V gene sequence: CDR1 MDHEN, CDR2 SYDVKM. Clones were sequenced by immunoSEQ multiplex PCR, and TCRdb holds only the in-frame ones, with some missing. The table has about 310,000 clones, around 87% seen once; the top ten hold 1%. The sample comprised peripheral blood. This TCR came from a man aged 45-65 years with active or convalescent COVID-19. The chain combines TRBV28 with TRBJ2-3; a possible D gene is TRBD1 (6 bases). CDR3 sequence reads: CASLQGGGTDTQYF. CDR3 bases: TGTGCCAGCTTACAGGGTGGCGGCACAGATACGCAGTATTTT.